Sequencing of this T cell receptor beta chain was carried out in a study of regulatory T cells in long-lasting Graves disease. As to time point: persistent/refractory GD, antithyroid drugs over 5 years with positive TRAb. From RNA extracted from PBMCs, the TCR library was made. Per the germline V gene, CDR1 is MDHEN and CDR2 is SYDVKM. The CDR3 extends over 13 amino acids. V shed 8 bases, J shed 2 bases, and the junction held 4 bases outside the gene matches. Study-level results: The number of shared public clonotypes was higher in persistent patients (more than 2,500) than new patients (966). TRBV28, TRBJ1-2 and TRBJ2-5 emerged as the favored segments in persistent disease.

This clonotype was detected ten times or more. Its matching antigen is unknown. The TCR beta library used iRepertoire HTBI primers with Arm-PCR amplification of CDR3. TCRdb independently ran MiXCR on the multiplex PCR reads; one entry per CDR3 protein. The data show roughly 400,000 distinct CDR3 sequences, with 20% to 25% seen just once and approximately 15% held by the top ten. This TCR was sampled from a female donor with Graves disease. The sequences come from peripheral blood mononuclear cells (PBMCs), collected when the disease was refractory, from a patient treated with antithyroid drugs. This sequence joins TRBV28 and TRBJ2-5; 8 nucleotides align to TRBD2. CDR3 residues: CASGPSGQETQYF. The CDR3 bases are TGTGCCAGCGGTCCTAGCGGGCAAGAGACCCAGTACTTC.